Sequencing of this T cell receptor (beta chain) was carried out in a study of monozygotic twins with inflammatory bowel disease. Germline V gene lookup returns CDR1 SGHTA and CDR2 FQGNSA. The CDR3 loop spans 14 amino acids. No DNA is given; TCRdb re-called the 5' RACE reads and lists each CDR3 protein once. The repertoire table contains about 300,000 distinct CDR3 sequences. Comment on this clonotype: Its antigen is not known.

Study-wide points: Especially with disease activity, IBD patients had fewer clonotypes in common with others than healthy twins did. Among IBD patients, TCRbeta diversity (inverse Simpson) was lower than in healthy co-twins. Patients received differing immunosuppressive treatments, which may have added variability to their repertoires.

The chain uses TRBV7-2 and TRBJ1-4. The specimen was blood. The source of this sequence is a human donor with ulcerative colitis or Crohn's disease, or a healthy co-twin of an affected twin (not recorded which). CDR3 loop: CASSGGRNDEKLFF.